Below, one T cell receptor (beta chain) is given with its context. Assay used: immunoSEQ multiplex PCR; TCRdb lists only in-frame clones, some missing. The sample contains approximately 110,000 clones, around nine tenths of which appear only once. The record originates from a study of T cell changes during pregnancy in multiple sclerosis. The CDR3 covers 13 residues. Germline CDR1 reads SQVTM; CDR2 reads ANQGSEA. Trimming removed 4 bases at V and 5 bases at J, with 14 bases between. The clonotype was recovered from a female donor with multiple sclerosis, enrolled in a pregnancy study. The chain couples TRBV29-1 to TRBJ2-5, with D perhaps matching TRBD2 (6 bases). Sequenced material: peripheral blood, taken in the third trimester of pregnancy. Written as DNA, the CDR3 is TGCAGCGTTGTCCAGGTCCGGGGGGAGACCCAGTACTTC. Protein product: CSVVQVRGETQYF.